Following are 10 T cell receptor beta chains from one sample sequenced in a study of response to subunit inactivated influenza vaccine. TCRdb reprocessed the RT-PCR reads with MiXCR, giving one entry per CDR3 protein. The table records about 700,000 distinct CDR3 sequences, approximately 15% of them present only once. The starting material was PBMCs from blood, obtained 14 days before vaccination. Every receptor here comes from a man aged 45 to 65 who received an inactivated influenza vaccine.

The chain is built from TRBV12-3 or TRBV12-4 and TRBJ2-7, with 8 bases lining up with TRBD1. Trimming cost V 6 bases and J 4 bases; bases outside gene matches: 11. The CDR3 has 15 residues. CDR3 in DNA: TGTGCCAGCAGGCTTGGGCAGGGGGCTTTATACGAGCAGTACTTC. As protein: CASRLGQGALYEQYF.

This clonotype was counted a few times. CDR3: CASRRDRGDQPQHF. Here the CDR3 DNA reads TGTGCCAGCAGGCGGGACAGAGGGGATCAGCCCCAGCATTTT. This chain connects TRBV12-3 or TRBV12-4 to TRBJ1-5, with 7 bases lining up with TRBD1. The trim removed 6 bases at V and 5 bases at J, leaving 7 bases unmatched. This CDR3 contains 14 residues.

A few counts support this clonotype. This chain joins TRBV5-5 and TRBJ1-4; D remains ambiguous. Between the trimmed V and J ends, which lost 0 bases and 8 bases, there was a span of 8 bases. This CDR3 spans 13 amino acids. Germline V lookup: CDR1 SGHKS, CDR2 YYEKEE (reference sequence). The CDR3 region has the DNA TGTGCCAGCAGCTTGGGGGGTCTGGAAAAACTGTTTTTT. Its protein product is CASSLGGLEKLFF.

The CDR3 coding sequence is TGTGCCATCAGTGAAGGGCCAGGGAGTTTCTACGAGCAGTACTTC. Translated, it gives CAISEGPGSFYEQYF. This chain uses TRBV10-3 with TRBJ2-7; the D gene could be TRBD1 or TRBD2 (5 bases each). The length of the CDR3 is 15 residues. V was shortened by 3 bases and J by 3 bases, with 15 bases between the two germline ends. Germline CDR1 ENHRY, CDR2 SYGVKD.

This clonotype was observed a few times. The genes are TRBV20-1 and TRBJ2-3; D is undetermined. The CDR3 spans 13 residues. V lost 6 bases to trimming and J lost 4 bases, with 14 bases between them. Germline CDR1 is DFQATT and CDR2 is SNEGSKA (reference sequence). The CDR3 protein is CSAQDRSADTQYF. The CDR3 bases are TGCAGTGCGCAAGACCGCTCCGCAGATACGCAGTATTTT.

The chain couples TRBV5-1 to TRBJ2-3; D call uncertain. V gave up 4 bases and J gave up 4 bases, with 13 bases separating them. The CDR3 contains 14 residues. CDR1 and CDR2 (germline): SGHRS, YFSETQ. The CDR3 loop is CASSHRWQADTQYF. CDR3 coding DNA: TGCGCCAGCAGCCATAGGTGGCAGGCAGATACGCAGTATTTT.

In this sample, this clonotype turned up a few times. This chain links TRBV5-6 with TRBJ1-5, with 11 bases matching TRBD1. Looked up from germline, CDR1 is SGHDT and CDR2 is YYEEEE. V lost 3 bases and J lost 4; bases outside the gene matches: 3. This CDR3 region has 15 residues. CDR3 bases: TGTGCCAGCAGCTCGGGACAGGGGGGAAATCAGCCCCAGCATTTT. It yields the protein CASSSGQGGNQPQHF.

The chain employs TRBV5-1 and TRBJ1-5; D gene ambiguous. Germline V gene data show CDR1 as SGHRS and CDR2 as YFSETQ. The CDR3 length is 15 residues. The V end was cut by 0 bases, the J end by 1 base, with 8 bases between. CDR3 in DNA: TGCGCCAGCAGCTTGGACCCGGAAAGCAATCAGCCCCAGCATTTT. Protein: CASSLDPESNQPQHF.

This chain uses TRBV20-1 with TRBJ2-1; 8 bases match TRBD2. Germline V gene sequence: CDR1 DFQATT, CDR2 SNEGSKA (reference sequence). This CDR3 region has 14 residues. Losses at the gene ends were 3 bases for V and 12 bases for J; bases not matched to a gene: 13. CDR3 DNA sequence: TGCAGTGCTAGCTCGGGGAATAGCGGGAAAGGGCAGTTCTTC. Amino acids: CSASSGNSGKGQFF.

The genes are TRBV28 and TRBJ1-5, with a tentative D call TRBD1 (5 bases). Germline CDR1 and CDR2: MDHEN and SYDVKM. The CDR3 spans 14 residues. The germline V and J ends were trimmed by 7 bases and 11 bases, with 21 bases remaining between them. CDR3 region: CASNAGTWLGAQHF. The DNA of the CDR3 is TGTGCCAGCAACGCCGGGACCTGGTTGGGAGCCCAGCATTTT.